A selection of T cell receptor beta chains follows, all from one sample in a study of T cells in Graves' hyperthyroidism and ophthalmopathy. TCRdb used MiXCR to reprocess the multiplex PCR reads, holding one entry per CDR3 protein. Here the sample spans some 760,000 distinct CDR3 sequences, about 14% being singletons. Sequenced: blood. These TCRs come from a woman aged 18-30 years with Graves' hyperthyroidism. CDR3s include the opening cysteine and the closing phenylalanine or tryptophan. A D gene is named only where the DNA matches it firmly. A clone size is listed for some rows: how often the clone was seen (once, few, many), or a class if it is expanded.

v_call	d_call	clone_size	j_call	cdr3_nt	cdr3_aa
TRBV5-1	NA	many	TRBJ1-1	TGCGCCAGCAATGACGAGATCTCGAGGACTGAAGCTTTCTTT	CASNDEISRTEAFF
TRBV4-3	NA	NA	TRBJ2-1	TGCGCCAGCAGCCACCGATTGCGACGGGGGTCCTCCTACAATGAGCAGTTCTTC	CASSHRLRRGSSYNEQFF
TRBV2	TRBD2	NA	TRBJ2-1	TGTGCCAGCAGCGGGGTAGCGGGAATCTACAATGAGCAGTTCTTC	CASSGVAGIYNEQFF
TRBV6-1	NA	NA	TRBJ1-2	TGTGCCAGCAAGGTCGCCATGGACTATGGCTACACCTTC	CASKVAMDYGYTF
TRBV2	TRBD1	few	TRBJ2-1	TGTGCCAGCAGTAATGGACAGGGCGATGAGCAGTTCTTC	CASSNGQGDEQFF
TRBV20-1	TRBD1	few	TRBJ1-5	TGCAGTGCTACAGGGGGTGGAAATCAGCCCCAGCATTTT	CSATGGGNQPQHF
TRBV7-6	NA	many	TRBJ1-5	TGTGCCAGCAGCAAGACAGCCTATAGCAATCAGCCCCAGCATTTT	CASSKTAYSNQPQHF
TRBV10-2	NA	many	TRBJ1-5	TGCGCCAGCAGGATGCCGGGAGGCAATCAGCCCCAGCATTTT	CASRMPGGNQPQHF
TRBV12-3/TRBV12-4	NA	many	TRBJ1-2	TGTGCCAGCAGTTTTCGGCGGACGCAGTGGGGCTACACCTTC	CASSFRRTQWGYTF
TRBV13	NA	many	TRBJ2-7	TGTGCCAGCAGCTTAGGCCCCACGCCTACAGGGAATTGGCTCTCCGAGCAGTACTTC	CASSLGPTPTGNWLSEQYF
TRBV20-1	NA	NA	TRBJ2-3	TGCAGTGCTAGTGGGCACACAGATACGCAGTATTTT	CSASGHTDTQYF
TRBV6-2/TRBV6-3	NA	NA	TRBJ1-1	TGTGCCAGCAGAGACCCCCAAGCGGGCACTGAAGCTTTCTTT	CASRDPQAGTEAFF
TRBV3-1	TRBD2	many	TRBJ2-7	TGTGCCAGCAGCCAAGGGGGACTAGCGCCCTACGAGCAGTACTTC	CASSQGGLAPYEQYF
TRBV6-6	TRBD2	NA	TRBJ2-1	TGTGCCAGCAGTTACGACGGGACTATTTACAATGAGCAGTTCTTC	CASSYDGTIYNEQFF
TRBV18	NA	many	TRBJ1-5	TGTGCCAGCTCACCACTGAAATTAAGCGGATATCAGCCCCAGCATTTT	CASSPLKLSGYQPQHF
TRBV20-1	NA	once	TRBJ2-1	TGCAGTGCTAGACCCAATTTCAATGAGCAGTTCTTC	CSARPNFNEQFF
TRBV27	NA	few	TRBJ1-1	TGTGCCAGCAGTAGAATATGGGAATGGGGGGGGACTGAAGCTTTCTTT	CASSRIWEWGGTEAFF
TRBV24-1	TRBD1	few	TRBJ2-2	TGTGCCACCAGTGATTTGGGCAGGGGGCAGGCCGGGGAGCTGTTTTTT	CATSDLGRGQAGELFF
TRBV29-1	TRBD1	NA	TRBJ2-7	TGCAGCGCGCGACAGGGTCTCTACGAGCAGTACTTC	CSARQGLYEQYF
TRBV30	TRBD1	many	TRBJ2-7	TGTGCCTGGGATGAACAGGGGGTTGGCGAGCAGTACTTC	CAWDEQGVGEQYF